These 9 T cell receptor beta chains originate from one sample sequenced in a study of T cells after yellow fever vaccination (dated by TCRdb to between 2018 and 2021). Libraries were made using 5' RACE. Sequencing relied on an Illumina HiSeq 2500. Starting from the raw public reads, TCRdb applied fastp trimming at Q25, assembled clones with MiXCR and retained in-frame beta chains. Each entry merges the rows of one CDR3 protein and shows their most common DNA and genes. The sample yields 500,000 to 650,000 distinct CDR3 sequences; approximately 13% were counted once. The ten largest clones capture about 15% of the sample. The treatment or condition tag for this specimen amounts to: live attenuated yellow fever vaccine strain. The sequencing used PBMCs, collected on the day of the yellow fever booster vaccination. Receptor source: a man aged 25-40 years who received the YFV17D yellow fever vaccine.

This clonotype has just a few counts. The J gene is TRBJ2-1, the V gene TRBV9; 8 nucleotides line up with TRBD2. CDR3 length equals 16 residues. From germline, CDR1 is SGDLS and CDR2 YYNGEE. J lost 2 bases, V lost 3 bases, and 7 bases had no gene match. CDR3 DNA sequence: TGTGCCAGCAGCGCCTCTCTAGCGGGCGCCTACAATGAGCAGTTCTTC. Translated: CASSASLAGAYNEQFF.

This chain's CDR3 is CASSQDPQGAYNEQFF. CDR3 in DNA: TGCGCCAGCAGCCAAGATCCGCAGGGGGCCTACAATGAGCAGTTCTTC. The rearrangement joins TRBV4-3 to TRBJ2-1, with 7 nucleotides matching TRBD1. Germline V gives CDR1 LGHNA, CDR2 YSLEER. CDR3 length: 16 residues. The trim removed 0 bases at V and 2 bases at J, leaving 4 bases unmatched.

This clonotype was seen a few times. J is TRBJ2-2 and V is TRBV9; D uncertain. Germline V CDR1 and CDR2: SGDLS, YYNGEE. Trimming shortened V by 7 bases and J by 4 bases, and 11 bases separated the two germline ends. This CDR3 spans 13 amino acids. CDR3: CASGVVGTGELFF. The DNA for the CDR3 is TGTGCCAGCGGAGTCGTGGGCACCGGGGAGCTGTTTTTT.

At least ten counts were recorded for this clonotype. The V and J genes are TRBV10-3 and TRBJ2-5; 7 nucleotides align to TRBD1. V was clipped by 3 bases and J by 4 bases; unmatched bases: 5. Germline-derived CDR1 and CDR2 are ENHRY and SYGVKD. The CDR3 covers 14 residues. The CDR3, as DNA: TGTGCCATCAGTGAATCCGGGACAGCAGAGACCCAGTACTTC. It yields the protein CAISESGTAETQYF.

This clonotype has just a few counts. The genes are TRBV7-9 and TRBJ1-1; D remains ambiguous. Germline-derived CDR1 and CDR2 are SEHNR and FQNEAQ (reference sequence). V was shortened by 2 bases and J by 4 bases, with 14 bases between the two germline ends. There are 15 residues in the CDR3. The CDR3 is CASSLKAMRITEAFF. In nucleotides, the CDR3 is TGTGCCAGCAGCTTAAAGGCGATGCGGATCACTGAAGCTTTCTTT.

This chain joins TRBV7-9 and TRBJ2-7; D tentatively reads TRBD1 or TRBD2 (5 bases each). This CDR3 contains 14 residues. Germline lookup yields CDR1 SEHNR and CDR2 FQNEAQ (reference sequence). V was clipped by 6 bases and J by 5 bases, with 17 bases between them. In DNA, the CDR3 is TGTGCCAGCAGTATCTCGGGGCTGTGGGACGAGCAGTACTTC. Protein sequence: CASSISGLWDEQYF.

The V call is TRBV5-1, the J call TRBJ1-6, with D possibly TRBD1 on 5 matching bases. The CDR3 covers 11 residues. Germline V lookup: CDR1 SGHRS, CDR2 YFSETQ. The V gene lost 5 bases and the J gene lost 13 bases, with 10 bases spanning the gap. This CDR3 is CASRTWGPLHF. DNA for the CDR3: TGCGCCAGCAGGACTTGGGGGCCCCTCCACTTT.

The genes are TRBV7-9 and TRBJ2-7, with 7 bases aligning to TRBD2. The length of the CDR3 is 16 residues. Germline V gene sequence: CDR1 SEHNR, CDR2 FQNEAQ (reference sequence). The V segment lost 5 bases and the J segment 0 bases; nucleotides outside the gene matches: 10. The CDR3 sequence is CASSPKRGTLSYEQYF. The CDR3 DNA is TGTGCCAGCAGCCCGAAGCGGGGTACACTCTCCTACGAGCAGTACTTC.

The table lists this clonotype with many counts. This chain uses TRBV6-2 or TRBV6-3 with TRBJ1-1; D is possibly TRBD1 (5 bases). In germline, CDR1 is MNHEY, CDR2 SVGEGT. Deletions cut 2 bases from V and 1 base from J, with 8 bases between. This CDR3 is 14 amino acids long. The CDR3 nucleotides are TGTGCCAGCAGTTACCTGGGACGGAACACTGAAGCTTTCTTT. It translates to CASSYLGRNTEAFF.